The 3 T cell receptor beta chains below come from one sample, sequenced in a study of T cell responses to AZD1222 COVID-19 vaccine. The protocol was immunoSEQ multiplex PCR, while the TCRdb copy is restricted to in-frame clones and leaves out a portion. Among 90,000 to 110,000 clones, 89% were seen once, and the ten largest hold around 45%. The sequencing here drew on peripheral blood, taken 28 days after the second AZD1222 dose. The receptors shown here come from an adult who received the AZD1222 COVID-19 vaccine.

The rearrangement joins TRBV19 to TRBJ1-5; no reliable D call. The CDR3 covers 14 residues. Germline-derived CDR1 and CDR2 are LNHDA and SQIVND (reference sequence). Trimming shortened V by 10 bases and J by 0 bases, and 13 bases separated the two germline ends. The CDR3 DNA sequence: TGTGCCACCTCCGCGGGGAATAGCAATCAGCCCCAGCATTTT. Amino acids: CATSAGNSNQPQHF.

J is TRBJ2-7 and V is TRBV11-2, with 10 bases fitting TRBD2. J was trimmed by 5 bases and V by 2 bases; bases with no gene match: 9. CDR3 length: 16 residues. CDR1 and CDR2 from the germline V gene are SGHAT and FQNNGV. DNA for the CDR3: TGTGCCAGCAGCTTAAGTGGTAGCGGGAGGCTCCACGAGCAGTACTTC. It translates to CASSLSGSGRLHEQYF.

This rearrangement joins TRBV11-2 to TRBJ1-1; D is perhaps TRBD1 (5 bases). The V and J ends lost 2 bases and 1 base respectively, with 5 bases between them. The CDR3 is made up of 13 amino acids. Germline assignment: CDR1 SGHAT and CDR2 FQNNGV. As DNA, the CDR3 is TGTGCCAGCAGCTTACAGGGGAACACTGAAGCTTTCTTT. It specifies CASSLQGNTEAFF.